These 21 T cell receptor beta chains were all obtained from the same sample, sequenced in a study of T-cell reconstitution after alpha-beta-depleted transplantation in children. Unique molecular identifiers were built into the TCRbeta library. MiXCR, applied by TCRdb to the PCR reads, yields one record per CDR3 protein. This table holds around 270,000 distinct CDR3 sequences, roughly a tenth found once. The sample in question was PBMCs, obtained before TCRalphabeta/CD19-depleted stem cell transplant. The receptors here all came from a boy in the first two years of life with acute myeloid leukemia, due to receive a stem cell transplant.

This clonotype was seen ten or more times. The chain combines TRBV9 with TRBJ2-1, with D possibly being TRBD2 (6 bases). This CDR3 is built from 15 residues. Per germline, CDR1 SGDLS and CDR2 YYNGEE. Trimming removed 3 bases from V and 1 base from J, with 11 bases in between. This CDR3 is CASSGPGTSYNEQFF. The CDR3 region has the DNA TGTGCCAGCAGCGGACCCGGGACTTCCTACAATGAGCAGTTCTTC.

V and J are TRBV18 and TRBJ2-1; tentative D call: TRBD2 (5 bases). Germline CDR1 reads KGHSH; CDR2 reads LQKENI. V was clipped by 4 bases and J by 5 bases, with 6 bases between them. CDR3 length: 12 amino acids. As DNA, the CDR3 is TGTGCCAGCTCACAGGGAGACAATGAGCAGTTCTTC. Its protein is CASSQGDNEQFF.

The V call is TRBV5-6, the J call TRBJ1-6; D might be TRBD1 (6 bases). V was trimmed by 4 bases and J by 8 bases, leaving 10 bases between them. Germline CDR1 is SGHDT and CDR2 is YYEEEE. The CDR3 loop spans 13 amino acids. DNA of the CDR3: TGTGCCAGCAGCACGGGACACTATTCACCCCTCCACTTT. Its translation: CASSTGHYSPLHF.

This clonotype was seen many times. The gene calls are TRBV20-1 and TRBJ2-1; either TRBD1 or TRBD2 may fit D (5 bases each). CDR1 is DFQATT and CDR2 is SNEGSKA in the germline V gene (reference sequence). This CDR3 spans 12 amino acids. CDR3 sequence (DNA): TGCAGCCTACTAGGGACGACCAATGAGCAGTTCTTC. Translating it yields CSLLGTTNEQFF.

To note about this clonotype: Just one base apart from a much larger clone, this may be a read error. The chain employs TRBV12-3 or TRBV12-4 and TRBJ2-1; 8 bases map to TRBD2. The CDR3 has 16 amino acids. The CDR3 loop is CTSSIEAGAYYNEQFF. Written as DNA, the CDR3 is TGTACCAGCAGTATAGAAGCGGGGGCCTACTACAATGAGCAGTTCTTC.

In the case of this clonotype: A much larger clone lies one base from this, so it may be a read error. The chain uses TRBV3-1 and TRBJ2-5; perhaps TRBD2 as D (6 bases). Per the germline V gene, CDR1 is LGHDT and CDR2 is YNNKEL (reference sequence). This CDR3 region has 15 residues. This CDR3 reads CATSEIQRAQGTQYF. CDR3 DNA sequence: TGTGCCACCAGCGAAATCCAGCGGGCCCAGGGGACCCAGTACTTC.

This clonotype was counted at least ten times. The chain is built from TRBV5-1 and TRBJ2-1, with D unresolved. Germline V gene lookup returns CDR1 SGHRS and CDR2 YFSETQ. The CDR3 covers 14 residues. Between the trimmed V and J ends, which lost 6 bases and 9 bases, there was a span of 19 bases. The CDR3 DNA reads TGCGCCAGCATCCCGGAACCCTCCGGCGGTGAGCAGTTCTTC. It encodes CASIPEPSGGEQFF.

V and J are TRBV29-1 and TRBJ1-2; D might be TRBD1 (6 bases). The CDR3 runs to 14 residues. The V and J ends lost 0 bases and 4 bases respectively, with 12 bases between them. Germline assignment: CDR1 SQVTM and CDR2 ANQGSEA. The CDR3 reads CSVEERARGYGYTF. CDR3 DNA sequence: TGCAGCGTTGAAGAGAGAGCCAGGGGCTATGGCTACACCTTC.

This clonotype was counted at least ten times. The CDR3 region is CASSKETFGYTF. CDR3 bases: TGTGCCAGCAGCAAAGAAACATTTGGCTACACCTTC. The chain employs TRBV21-1 and TRBJ1-2. TRBV21-1 has pseudogene status. CDR3 length equals 12 residues.

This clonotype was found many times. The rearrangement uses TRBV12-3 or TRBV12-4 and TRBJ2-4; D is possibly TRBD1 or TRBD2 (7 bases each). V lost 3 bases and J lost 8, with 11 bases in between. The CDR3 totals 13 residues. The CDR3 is CASSLAGGDIQYF. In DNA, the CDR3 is TGTGCCAGCAGTTTGGCAGGGGGGGACATTCAGTACTTC.

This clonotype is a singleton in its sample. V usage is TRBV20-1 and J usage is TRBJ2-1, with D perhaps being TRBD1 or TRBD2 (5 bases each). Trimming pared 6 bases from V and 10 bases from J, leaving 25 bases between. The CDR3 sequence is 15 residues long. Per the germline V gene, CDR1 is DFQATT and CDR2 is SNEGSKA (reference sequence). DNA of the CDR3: TGCAGTGCGTCGGCGACCGGGACCCTGCAGAGAGAGCAGTTCTTC. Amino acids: CSASATGTLQREQFF.

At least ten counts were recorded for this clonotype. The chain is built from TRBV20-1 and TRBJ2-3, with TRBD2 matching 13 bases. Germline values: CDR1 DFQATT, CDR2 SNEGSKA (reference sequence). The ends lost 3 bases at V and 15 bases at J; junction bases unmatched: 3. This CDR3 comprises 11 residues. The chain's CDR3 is CSARGLAGSYF. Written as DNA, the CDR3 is TGCAGTGCTAGGGGACTAGCGGGATCATATTTT.

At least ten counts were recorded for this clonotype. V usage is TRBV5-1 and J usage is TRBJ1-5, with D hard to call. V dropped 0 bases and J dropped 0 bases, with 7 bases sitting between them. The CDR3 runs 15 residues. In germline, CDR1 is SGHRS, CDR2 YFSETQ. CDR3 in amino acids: CASSLAGDSNQPQHF. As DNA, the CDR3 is TGCGCCAGCAGCTTGGCCGGGGATAGCAATCAGCCCCAGCATTTT. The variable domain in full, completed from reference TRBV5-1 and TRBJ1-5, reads KAGVTQTPRYLIKTRGQQVTLSCSPISGHRSVSWYQQTPGQGLQFLFEYFSETQRNKGNFPGRFSGRQFSNSRSEMNVSTLELGDSALYLCASSLAGDSNQPQHFGDGTRLSIL.

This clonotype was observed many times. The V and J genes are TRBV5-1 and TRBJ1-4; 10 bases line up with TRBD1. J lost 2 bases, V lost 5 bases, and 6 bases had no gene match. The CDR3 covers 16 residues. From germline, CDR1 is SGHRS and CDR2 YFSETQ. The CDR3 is CASSRQGAGTNEKLFF. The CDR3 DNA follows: TGCGCCAGCAGTAGACAGGGGGCAGGGACTAATGAAAAACTGTTTTTT. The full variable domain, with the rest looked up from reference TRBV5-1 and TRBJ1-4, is KAGVTQTPRYLIKTRGQQVTLSCSPISGHRSVSWYQQTPGQGLQFLFEYFSETQRNKGNFPGRFSGRQFSNSRSEMNVSTLELGDSALYLCASSRQGAGTNEKLFFGSGTQLSVL.

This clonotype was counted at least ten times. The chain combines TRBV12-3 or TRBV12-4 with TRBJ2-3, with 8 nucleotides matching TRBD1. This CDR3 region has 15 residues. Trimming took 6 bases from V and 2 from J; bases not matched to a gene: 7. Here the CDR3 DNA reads TGTGCCAGCAGGCCAGGACAGGGCCTCACAGATACGCAGTATTTT. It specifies CASRPGQGLTDTQYF.

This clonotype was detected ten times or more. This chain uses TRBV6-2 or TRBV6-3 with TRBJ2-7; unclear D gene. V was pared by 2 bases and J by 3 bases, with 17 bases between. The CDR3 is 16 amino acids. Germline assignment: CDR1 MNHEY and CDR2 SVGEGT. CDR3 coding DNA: TGTGCCAGCAGTTACGGCTCCACGGACGCCTTCTACGAGCAGTACTTC. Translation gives CASSYGSTDAFYEQYF.

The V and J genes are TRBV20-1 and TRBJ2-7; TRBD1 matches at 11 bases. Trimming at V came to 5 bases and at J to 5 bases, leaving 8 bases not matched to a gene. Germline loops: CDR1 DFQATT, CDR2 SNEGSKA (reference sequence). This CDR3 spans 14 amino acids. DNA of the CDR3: TGCAGTGCTCGTCCGGGACAGGGGGGCGACGAGCAGTACTTC. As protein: CSARPGQGGDEQYF.

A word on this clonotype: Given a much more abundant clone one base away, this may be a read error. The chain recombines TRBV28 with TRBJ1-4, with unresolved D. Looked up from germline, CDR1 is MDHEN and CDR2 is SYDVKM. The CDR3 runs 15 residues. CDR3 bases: TGTGCCAGCAGTCCCCCCAGGTCATATAATGAAAACCTGTTTTTT. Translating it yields CASSPPRSYNENLFF.

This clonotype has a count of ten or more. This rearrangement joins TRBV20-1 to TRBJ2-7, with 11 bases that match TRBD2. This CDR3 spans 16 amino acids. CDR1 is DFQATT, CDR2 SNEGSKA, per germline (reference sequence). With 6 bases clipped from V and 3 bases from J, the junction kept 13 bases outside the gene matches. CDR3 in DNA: TGCAGTGCCACACACTTCACTAGCGGGGGATTCTACGAGCAGTACTTC. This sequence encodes CSATHFTSGGFYEQYF.

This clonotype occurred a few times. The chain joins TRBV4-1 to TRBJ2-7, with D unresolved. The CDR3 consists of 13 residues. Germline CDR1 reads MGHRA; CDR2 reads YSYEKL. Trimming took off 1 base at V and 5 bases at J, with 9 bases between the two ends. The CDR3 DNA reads TGCGCCAGCAGCCAAGTGGGTTCAGACGAGCAGTACTTC. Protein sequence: CASSQVGSDEQYF.

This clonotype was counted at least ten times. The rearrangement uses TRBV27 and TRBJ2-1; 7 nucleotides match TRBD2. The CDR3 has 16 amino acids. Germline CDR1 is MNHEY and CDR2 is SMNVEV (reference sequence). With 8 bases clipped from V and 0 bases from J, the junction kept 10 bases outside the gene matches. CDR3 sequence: CASGLRGSNSYNEQFF. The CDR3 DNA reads TGTGCCAGCGGGCTGCGGGGGTCTAACTCCTACAATGAGCAGTTCTTC.